This T cell receptor (beta chain) originates from a study of blood T cell repertoires in COVID-19. V shed 5 bases, J shed 2 bases, and the junction held 5 bases outside the gene matches. The CDR3 totals 15 residues. Germline loops: CDR1 SGHVS, CDR2 FQNEAQ. Generated by immunoSEQ multiplex PCR, the TCRdb table keeps only in-frame clones and is missing some. The table shows some 140,000 clones, with 70% to 90% occurring only once. The sample consisted of peripheral blood. This chain joins TRBV7-8 and TRBJ1-4, with TRBD1 identical over 7 bases. This sequence was found in a man aged 55 to 70 with COVID-19, enrolled during active disease. In nucleotides, the CDR3 is TGTGCCAGCAGCGTCAGGGGGTTGACTAATGAAAAACTGTTTTTT. Translating it yields CASSVRGLTNEKLFF.